A selection of T cell receptor beta chains follows, all from one sample in a study of STAT5B mutations in CD4+ large granular lymphocyte leukemia. TCRdb keeps only in-frame clones here, not all; method: immunoSEQ multiplex PCR. The table lists 15,000 to 25,000 clones, approximately 84% of them singletons, with about 12% in the top ten. Sequencing used CD4+ T cells from blood buffy coats. The receptor set was obtained from a human donor in good health. Both conserved end residues are trimmed from each CDR3.

>TRBJ1-5|TRBV28
ASSSGPEPQH
>TRBJ2-5|TRBV4-1
ASSQDHLAGGIQETQY
>TRBJ2-1|TRBV5-4
ASSLVASGSYNEQF
>TRBJ2-5|TRBV6-5
ASSRLAGGQGTQY
>TRBJ2-1|TRBV7-8
ASSLRSSGGNEQF
>TRBJ2-5|TRBV4-2
ASSVRDYAEETQY
>TRBJ2-2|TRBV30
ASLGLTGEAGELF
>TRBJ2-2|TRBV5-6
ASSLRGSGELF
>TRBJ1-4|TRBV7-2
ASTLRVNEKLF
>TRBJ2-1|TRBV6-1
ASLSGRGGNEQF
>TRBJ1-3|TRBV10-2
ASGLERVGNTIY
>TRBJ2-7|TRBV19
ASRNGGNSYEQY
>TRBJ1-2|TRBV4-2
ASSRGQGLGYGYT
>TRBJ1-2|TRBV19
ASSRRDPSNYGYT